What follows are 11 T cell receptor beta chains derived from one specimen sequenced in a study of technical replicates of blood from several donors. Produced via immunoSEQ multiplex PCR; TCRdb's table is partial and in-frame only. The table lists approximately 73,000 clones, around 93% of them singletons. Sequencing used T cells isolated from PBMCs. The receptors derive from a human donor in good health.

The CDR3 sequence: CASSVGPRNSGANVLTF. DNA of the CDR3: TGTGCCAGCAGCGTTGGTCCTAGGAACTCTGGGGCCAACGTCCTGACTTTC. This chain connects TRBV9 to TRBJ2-6; D ambiguous. Germline V gene lookup returns CDR1 SGDLS and CDR2 YYNGEE. This CDR3 comprises 17 residues. The germline V and J ends were trimmed by 2 bases and 0 bases, with 12 bases remaining between them.

This sequence joins TRBV10-3 and TRBJ2-1, with TRBD2 as a possible D gene (6 bases). The CDR3 runs 13 residues. With 9 bases removed from V and 8 bases from J, the gap between germline ends came to 17 bases. Germline CDR1 ENHRY, CDR2 SYGVKD. CDR3 sequence (DNA): TGTGCCATGGCGGGGACGAATATCGATGAGCAGTTCTTC. Its translation: CAMAGTNIDEQFF.

The gene calls are TRBV28 and TRBJ1-5; weak D call: TRBD1 (5 bases). CDR3 length: 14 residues. Trimming removed 2 bases from V and 6 bases from J, with 11 bases in between. Germline CDR1 MDHEN, CDR2 SYDVKM. In nucleotides, the CDR3 is TGTGCCAGCAGTTTAGGGGGGACGGGTCAGCCCCAGCATTTT. Amino acid sequence: CASSLGGTGQPQHF.

The rearrangement joins TRBV29-1 to TRBJ2-2, with D maybe TRBD2 (5 bases). The length of the CDR3 is 15 residues. V was clipped by 4 bases and J by 2 bases, with 14 bases between them. CDR1 SQVTM and CDR2 ANQGSEA come from the germline V gene. The CDR3 DNA reads TGCAGCGTTGTTGAGGGCGGACCTAACACCGGGGAGCTGTTTTTT. This codes for CSVVEGGPNTGELFF.

The V and J genes are TRBV4-2 and TRBJ1-2; tentatively, D is TRBD1 (5 bases). The germline V gene encodes CDR1 LGHNA and CDR2 YNFKEQ. This CDR3 is built from 15 residues. With 1 base removed from V and 2 bases from J, the gap between germline ends came to 11 bases. DNA of the CDR3: TGTGCCAGCAGCCAAGTCTCGCAGGGAAACTATGGCTACACCTTC. Translation gives CASSQVSQGNYGYTF.

This clone was seen a single time. The chain carries TRBV7-6 and TRBJ1-6; D may be TRBD1 (6 bases). The CDR3 covers 13 residues. Germline-derived CDR1 and CDR2 are SGHVS and FNYEAQ. Trimming left V 1 base short and J 10 bases short, with 8 bases between. In nucleotides, the CDR3 is TGTGCCAGCAGCTTAGTAGACAGGTCACCCCTCCACTTT. This codes for CASSLVDRSPLHF.

V gene TRBV19 combines with J gene TRBJ2-3; D might be TRBD1 (6 bases). The V gene's germline CDR1 is LNHDA and CDR2 SQIVND (reference sequence). Trimming took 5 bases from V and 5 from J, leaving 14 bases between them. The CDR3 has 14 amino acids. CDR3 sequence reads: CASSPTRGGDTQYF. The CDR3 region has the DNA TGTGCCAGTAGTCCCACCAGGGGCGGAGATACGCAGTATTTT.

This chain links TRBV4-1 with TRBJ2-2; 9 nucleotides match TRBD1. CDR1 is MGHRA and CDR2 is YSYEKL in the germline V gene. The CDR3 runs to 16 residues. Trimming at V came to 3 bases and at J to 4 bases, leaving 6 bases not matched to a gene. Here the CDR3 DNA reads TGCGCCAGCAGCCACCATAGGGGACAGGGCACCGGGGAGCTGTTTTTT. Translated, it gives CASSHHRGQGTGELFF.

This clone was detected only once. The chain links TRBV5-6 to TRBJ2-5; TRBD2 matches at 8 bases. Germline CDR1 reads SGHDT; CDR2 reads YYEEEE. The CDR3 sequence is 17 residues long. V lost 1 base, J lost 2 bases, and 10 bases stayed unmatched. CDR3 region: CASSLRSSGPRQETQYF. DNA for the CDR3: TGTGCCAGCAGCTTGAGGTCTAGCGGGCCGAGGCAAGAGACCCAGTACTTC.

The genes are TRBV6-5 and TRBJ1-2; D is undetermined. This CDR3 is built from 13 residues. Trimming shortened V by 6 bases and J by 4 bases, and 12 bases separated the two germline ends. CDR1 is MNHEY, CDR2 SVGAGI, per germline. In DNA, the CDR3 is TGTGCCAGCAGCCCACCGGGTCTCTATGGCTACACCTTC. Translation: CASSPPGLYGYTF.

This clone turned up a few times. The chain combines TRBV27 with TRBJ2-5; TRBD2 aligns across 7 bases. The CDR3 sequence is 15 residues long. The V segment lost 3 bases and the J segment 5 bases; nucleotides outside the gene matches: 9. The V gene's germline CDR1 is MNHEY and CDR2 SMNVEV (reference sequence). The CDR3 coding sequence is TGTGCCAGCAGTTTGACCCACTTGGGGGGGGAGACCCAGTACTTC. Amino acid sequence: CASSLTHLGGETQYF.